The 20 T cell receptor beta chains below were found in one sample sequenced in a study of blood T cell repertoires in COVID-19. Method: immunoSEQ multiplex PCR; TCRdb's copy keeps in-frame clones and lacks some. This table holds under 300,000 clones, under 90% found once. Sequencing was carried out using PBMCs or T cells enriched from blood (not recorded which). These receptor sequences come from an older woman who had recovered from COVID-19.

The chain recombines TRBV18 with TRBJ2-3; the match to TRBD1 covers 7 bases. Germline V CDR1 and CDR2: KGHSH, LQKENI. The CDR3 covers 16 residues. V dropped 5 bases and J dropped 5; count of bases not matched to a gene: 13. The CDR3 coding sequence is TGTGCCAGCTCAATTTCCTGGGCAGGGGGAAGAGATACGCAGTATTTT. This encodes CASSISWAGGRDTQYF.

Worth noting for this clone: Other DNA variants within this sample encode the same CDR3. The chain carries TRBV10-2 and TRBJ2-7; TRBD1 matches at 9 bases. CDR3 length equals 13 residues. Germline CDR1 and CDR2: WSHSY and SAAADI. V shed 9 bases and J 3 bases; nucleotides not matched to a gene: 6. The CDR3 sequence is CASSLDRGYEQYF. The CDR3 DNA reads TGCGCCAGTTCGCTGGACAGGGGCTACGAGCAGTACTTC.

This rearrangement joins TRBV5-6 to TRBJ1-1, with TRBD1 matching over 8 bases. Germline V gene data show CDR1 as SGHDT and CDR2 as YYEEEE. The CDR3 is 17 amino acids. V lost 1 base to trimming and J lost 1 base; unmatched junction nucleotides: 9. CDR3 DNA: TGTGCCAGCAGCTTGTTGTCAGGGGGCGGAAGGAACACTGAAGCTTTCTTT. Translated, it gives CASSLLSGGGRNTEAFF. Combining the CDR3 with reference TRBV5-6 and TRBJ1-1 gives the whole variable domain DAGVTQSPTHLIKTRGQQVTLRCSPKSGHDTVSWYQQALGQGPQFIFQYYEEEERQRGNFPDRFSGHQFPNYSSELNVNALLLGDSALYLCASSLLSGGGRNTEAFFGQGTRLTVV.

V and J are TRBV2 and TRBJ1-4; 7 nucleotides match TRBD1. Germline values: CDR1 SNHLY, CDR2 FYNNEI. V lost 6 bases and J lost 3; bases outside the gene matches: 10. The CDR3 covers 16 residues. CDR3: CASRGWRQGPNEKLFF. Here the CDR3 DNA reads TGTGCCAGCAGAGGTTGGAGACAGGGACCTAATGAAAAACTGTTTTTT.

This clone was observed a few times. This chain connects TRBV3-1 (or the pseudogene TRBV3-2) to TRBJ1-1, with 8 bases fitting TRBD1. The CDR3 consists of 13 residues. The junction had 3 bases not matched to a gene; V was cut back by 2 bases and J by 7 bases. CDR1 LGHDT and CDR2 YNNKEL come from the germline V gene (reference sequence). The CDR3 DNA sequence: TGTGCCAGCAGCCAATGGACAGGGAATGAAGCTTTCTTT. It encodes CASSQWTGNEAFF.

This chain connects TRBV9 to TRBJ2-1, with no clear D. The CDR3 has 15 residues. V was trimmed by 2 bases and J by 1 base, leaving 10 bases between them. CDR1 is SGDLS, CDR2 YYNGEE, per germline. CDR3 residues: CASSVNYHSYNEQFF. The CDR3 region has the DNA TGTGCCAGCAGCGTTAACTACCATTCCTACAATGAGCAGTTCTTC.

The CDR3 coding sequence is TGTGCCAGCAGCCAAGAGGGGACTAGCGGTAATGAGCAGTTCTTC. This codes for CASSQEGTSGNEQFF. This chain connects TRBV4-2 to TRBJ2-1; TRBD2 matches at 11 bases. The CDR3 sequence is 15 residues long. The V gene's germline CDR1 is LGHNA and CDR2 YNFKEQ. V was pared by 0 bases and J by 7 bases, with 2 bases of the junction left unmatched.

The chain has TRBV10-3 and TRBJ2-5, with 11 bases matching TRBD2. The CDR3 is 15 amino acids. After removal of 10 bases from V and 1 base from J, the junction contained 8 bases not matched to a gene. Germline CDR1 reads ENHRY; CDR2 reads SYGVKD. CDR3 residues: CATSTSGGLQETQYF. For the CDR3, the DNA is TGTGCCACAAGTACTAGCGGGGGCCTCCAAGAGACCCAGTACTTC.

CDR3 in amino acids: CAWRGQGNYGYTF. The CDR3 nucleotides read TGTGCCTGGAGGGGACAGGGGAACTATGGCTACACCTTC. The J gene is TRBJ1-2, the V gene TRBV30; 10 nucleotides align to TRBD1. V shed 3 bases and J 2 bases; nucleotides not matched to a gene: 0. Germline CDR1 and CDR2: GTSNPN and SVGIG (reference sequence). The length of the CDR3 is 13 residues.

The rearrangement joins TRBV18 to TRBJ2-7, with D possibly matching TRBD2 (5 bases). Germline CDR1 and CDR2: KGHSH and LQKENI. The CDR3 is 13 residues long. Trimming shortened V by 6 bases and J by 0 bases, and 9 bases separated the two germline ends. The CDR3 DNA follows: TGTGCCAGCTCCGCCCGGGACTCCTACGAGCAGTACTTC. It specifies CASSARDSYEQYF.

This clone was observed once. The genes are TRBV28 and TRBJ2-7, with D possibly being TRBD2 (5 bases). V lost 6 bases and J 6 bases, leaving 12 bases between the germline ends. The CDR3 spans 12 residues. Germline V gives CDR1 MDHEN, CDR2 SYDVKM. The CDR3 spells CASSPPSGEQYF. CDR3 nucleotides: TGTGCCAGCAGCCCGCCCAGCGGCGAGCAGTACTTC.

V gene TRBV19 combines with J gene TRBJ1-2; perhaps TRBD1 as D (6 bases). CDR3 size: 14 residues. V lost 0 bases and J lost 7, with 12 bases in between. Germline V CDR1 and CDR2: LNHDA, SQIVND (reference sequence). In DNA, the CDR3 is TGTGCCAGTAGTATAGATCTGAACAGGGCTGGCTACACCTTC. Translated, it gives CASSIDLNRAGYTF.

As DNA, the CDR3 is TGTGCCAGCAGTGAGGCACAGCCCCAGCATTTT. Amino acid sequence: CASSEAQPQHF. This chain connects TRBV6-1 to TRBJ1-5; D gene unclear. V lost 3 bases, J lost 7 bases, and 4 bases lay in between. The CDR3 extends over 11 amino acids. In germline, CDR1 is MNHNS, CDR2 SASEGT.

The gene calls are TRBV27 and TRBJ2-3; TRBD1 agrees at 8 bases. V dropped 2 bases and J dropped 2; count of bases not matched to a gene: 3. Germline V gives CDR1 MNHEY, CDR2 SMNVEV (reference sequence). The CDR3 loop spans 15 amino acids. CDR3 amino acids: CASSLLQGATDTQYF. The CDR3, as DNA: TGTGCCAGCAGTTTACTCCAGGGGGCCACAGATACGCAGTATTTT.

The chain is built from TRBV5-1 and TRBJ2-1; 11 nucleotides line up with TRBD2. This CDR3 is built from 17 residues. Germline V CDR1 and CDR2: SGHRS, YFSETQ. The J segment lost 1 base and the V segment lost 4 bases, leaving 7 bases of the junction unmatched. As DNA, the CDR3 is TGCGCCAGCAGCCCTGGAGGGACTAGCGGATCCTACAATGAGCAGTTCTTC. Protein sequence: CASSPGGTSGSYNEQFF.

The chain combines TRBV5-1 with TRBJ2-1, with TRBD2 matching over 7 bases. With 5 bases clipped from V and 5 bases from J, the junction kept 10 bases outside the gene matches. This CDR3 is 15 amino acids long. Germline values: CDR1 SGHRS, CDR2 YFSETQ. The CDR3 DNA reads as TGCGCCAGCAGGGGGGGGACTCCCCGAAACAATGAGCAGTTCTTC. This gives the protein CASRGGTPRNNEQFF.

The chain uses TRBV10-3 and TRBJ2-3; TRBD2 agrees at 10 bases. J gave up 4 bases and V 8 bases, and 6 bases lay outside the gene matches. CDR1 is ENHRY and CDR2 is SYGVKD in the germline V gene. CDR3 length: 14 amino acids. The CDR3 nucleotides are TGTGCCATCGCGACTAGCGGGTTGTCAGATACGCAGTATTTT. Its translation is CAIATSGLSDTQYF.

The J gene is TRBJ2-3, the V gene TRBV5-1; a weak D match, TRBD2 (5 bases). The V gene's germline CDR1 is SGHRS and CDR2 YFSETQ. V lost 1 base, J lost 6 bases, and 18 bases lay in between. CDR3 size: 16 residues. The CDR3 DNA is TGCGCCAGCAGCTTGTCGGCTAGCTCGACCGGGGATACGCAGTATTTT. Encoded protein: CASSLSASSTGDTQYF.

The V and J genes are TRBV19 and TRBJ2-3; maybe TRBD2 (5 bases). CDR1 LNHDA and CDR2 SQIVND come from the germline V gene (reference sequence). The CDR3 extends over 17 amino acids. V dropped 7 bases and J dropped 3 bases, with 23 bases sitting between them. CDR3 bases: TGTGCCAGTACCAAGAGAAAGGACTTATTAGAAACAGATACGCAGTATTTT. Translating it yields CASTKRKDLLETDTQYF. Full variable domain (missing parts from reference TRBV19 and TRBJ2-3): DGGITQSPKYLFRKEGQNVTLSCEQNLNHDAMYWYRQDPGQGLRLIYYSQIVNDFQKGDIAEGYSVSREKKESFPLTVTSAQKNPTAFYLCASTKRKDLLETDTQYFGPGTRLTVL.

The chain has TRBV4-1 and TRBJ1-5, with 8 bases lining up with TRBD1. The germline V gene has CDR1 MGHRA and CDR2 YSYEKL. The CDR3 spans 17 residues. V shed 1 base, J shed 2 bases, and the junction held 7 bases outside the gene matches. CDR3 DNA: TGCGCCAGCAGCCAAGGCCAGGGGGCTATGGGCAATCAGCCCCAGCATTTT. It specifies CASSQGQGAMGNQPQHF.